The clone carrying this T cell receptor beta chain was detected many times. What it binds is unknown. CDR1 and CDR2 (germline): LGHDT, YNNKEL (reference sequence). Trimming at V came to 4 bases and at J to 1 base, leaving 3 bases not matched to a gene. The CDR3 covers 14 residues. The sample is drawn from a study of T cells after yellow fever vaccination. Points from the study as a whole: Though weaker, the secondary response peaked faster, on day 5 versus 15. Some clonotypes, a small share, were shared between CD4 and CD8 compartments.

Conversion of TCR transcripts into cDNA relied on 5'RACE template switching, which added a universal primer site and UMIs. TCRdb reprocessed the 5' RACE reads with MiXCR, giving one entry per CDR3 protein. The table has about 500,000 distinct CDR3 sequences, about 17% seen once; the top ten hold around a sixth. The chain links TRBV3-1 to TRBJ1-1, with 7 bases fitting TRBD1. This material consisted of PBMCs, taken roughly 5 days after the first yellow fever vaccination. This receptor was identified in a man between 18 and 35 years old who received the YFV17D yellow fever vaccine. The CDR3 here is CASSRGQSNTEAFF. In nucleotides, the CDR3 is TGTGCCAGCAGCCGGGGACAGTCGAACACTGAAGCTTTCTTT.